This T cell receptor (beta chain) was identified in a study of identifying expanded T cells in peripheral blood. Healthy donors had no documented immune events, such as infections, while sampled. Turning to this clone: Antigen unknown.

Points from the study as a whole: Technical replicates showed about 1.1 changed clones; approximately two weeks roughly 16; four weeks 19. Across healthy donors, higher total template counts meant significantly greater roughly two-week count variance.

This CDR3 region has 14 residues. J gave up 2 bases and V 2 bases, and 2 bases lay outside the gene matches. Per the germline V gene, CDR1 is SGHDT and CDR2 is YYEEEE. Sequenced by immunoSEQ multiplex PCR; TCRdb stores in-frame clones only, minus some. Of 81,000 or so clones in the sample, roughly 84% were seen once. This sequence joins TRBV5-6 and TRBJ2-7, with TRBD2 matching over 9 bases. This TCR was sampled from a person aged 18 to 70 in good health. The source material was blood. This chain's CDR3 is CASSLAGGTYEQYF. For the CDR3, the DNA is TGTGCCAGCAGCTTAGCGGGAGGTACCTACGAGCAGTACTTC.